This entry lists 31 T cell receptor beta chains sequenced from one sample in a study of T cell repertoires in cytomegalovirus infection. For these TCRs, the target antigens are not known. One entry per CDR3 protein results from TCRdb running MiXCR on the reads. Among just under 500,000 distinct CDR3 sequences listed, roughly a third were seen once. The material was cultured PBMCs, obtained from culture after CMV antigen stimulation. The source of these receptors is a human donor in good health (CMV status not recorded). Some clones in this sample may be carry-over from other donors' samples.

The V and J genes are TRBV7-6 and TRBJ2-3, with 10 bases lining up with TRBD2. V dropped 4 bases and J dropped 1; count of bases not matched to a gene: 11. In germline, CDR1 is SGHVS, CDR2 FNYEAQ. CDR3 length: 18 amino acids. CDR3 amino acids: CASSYVGASGSRTDTQYF. For the CDR3, the DNA is TGTGCCAGCAGCTACGTAGGGGCTAGCGGGAGCCGCACAGATACGCAGTATTTT. The whole variable domain, filled in from reference TRBV7-6 and TRBJ2-3, reads GAGVSQSPRYKVTKRGQDVALRCDPISGHVSLYWYRQALGQGPEFLTYFNYEAQQDKSGLPNDRFSAERPEGSISTLTIQRTEQRDSAMYRCASSYVGASGSRTDTQYFGPGTRLTVL.

A few counts support this clonotype. The chain joins TRBV6-2 or TRBV6-3 to TRBJ2-5, with D possibly being TRBD2 (5 bases). V lost 0 bases to trimming and J lost 3 bases, with 20 bases between them. The germline CDR1 and CDR2 sequences are MNHEY and SVGEGT. The CDR3 loop spans 18 amino acids. The CDR3, as DNA: TGTGCCAGCAGTTACTCGAGCCTGGTCCCAACGCGGGAAGAGACCCAGTACTTC. This translates into CASSYSSLVPTREETQYF.

CDR3 loop: CASSYGASGSDTQYF. The CDR3 DNA sequence: TGTGCCAGCAGTTACGGAGCTAGCGGGTCAGATACGCAGTATTTT. The V call is TRBV6-6, the J call TRBJ2-3; 8 bases are shared with TRBD2. The CDR3 runs to 15 residues. From germline, CDR1 is MNHNY and CDR2 SVGAGI (reference sequence). J lost 4 bases, V lost 2 bases, and 5 bases had no gene match.

This chain links TRBV5-1 with TRBJ2-1, with D tentatively TRBD1 (5 bases). Germline V gene lookup returns CDR1 SGHRS and CDR2 YFSETQ. The CDR3 loop spans 16 amino acids. V was trimmed by 2 bases and J by 5 bases, leaving 17 bases between them. The CDR3: CASSFASGSTHNEQFF. CDR3 DNA: TGCGCCAGCAGCTTCGCTTCAGGGTCCACACACAATGAGCAGTTCTTC.

The chain recombines TRBV6-2 or TRBV6-3 with TRBJ1-5, with no clear D. The CDR3 extends over 13 amino acids. Trimming pared 6 bases from V and 5 bases from J, leaving 11 bases between. Germline V gene data show CDR1 as MNHEY and CDR2 as SVGEGT. CDR3 amino acids: CASRYSYDQPQHF. The CDR3 DNA reads TGTGCCAGCAGATATAGCTACGATCAGCCCCAGCATTTT.

The V call is TRBV5-1, the J call TRBJ2-1; TRBD2 matches at 12 bases. Per germline, CDR1 SGHRS and CDR2 YFSETQ. This CDR3 is 16 amino acids long. The junction had 10 bases not matched to a gene; V was cut back by 4 bases and J by 8 bases. The CDR3 bases are TGCGCCAGCAGCCTAAGGACTAGCGGGATACAGTATGAGCAGTTCTTC. This gives the protein CASSLRTSGIQYEQFF.

CDR3 coding DNA: TGTGCCACCAGCGAACCCGCCAGGGGAGAGACCCAGTACTTC. Translation: CATSEPARGETQYF. The chain combines TRBV15 with TRBJ2-5; the D gene is possibly TRBD1 (6 bases). The germline gives CDR1 LNHNV, CDR2 YYDKDF (reference sequence). The CDR3 is 14 residues long. Trimming removed 5 bases at V and 4 bases at J, with 14 bases between.

A few counts support this clonotype. The chain couples TRBV14 to TRBJ1-1; no clear D gene. This CDR3 region has 13 residues. Trimming shortened V by 2 bases and J by 1 base, and 5 bases separated the two germline ends. Germline CDR1 is SGHDN and CDR2 is FVKESK. In nucleotides, the CDR3 is TGTGCCAGCAGCCAAAAACAGAACACTGAAGCTTTCTTT. It is translated as CASSQKQNTEAFF.

This clonotype has a handful of counts. V usage is TRBV6-2 or TRBV6-3 and J usage is TRBJ1-3; D not certain. V was clipped by 4 bases and J by 0 bases, with 13 bases between them. Looked up from germline, CDR1 is MNHEY and CDR2 is SVGEGT. This CDR3 region has 16 residues. CDR3 nucleotide sequence: TGTGCCAGCAGTTGGTCGCCGGGCTACTCTGGAAACACCATATATTTT. It codes for CASSWSPGYSGNTIYF.

This clonotype appeared a few times. The chain links TRBV7-2 to TRBJ1-2; D is undetermined. Germline V lookup: CDR1 SGHTA, CDR2 FQGNSA. This CDR3 has 15 residues. Trimming shortened V by 3 bases and J by 0 bases, and 11 bases separated the two germline ends. Here the CDR3 DNA reads TGTGCCAGCAGCTTTCCAGGAATAGCTAACTATGGCTACACCTTC. Its translation: CASSFPGIANYGYTF. Full variable domain (outside the CDR3, taken from reference TRBV7-2 and TRBJ1-2): GAGVSQSPSNKVTEKGKDVELRCDPISGHTALYWYRQSLGQGLEFLIYFQGNSAPDKSGLPSDRFSAERTGGSVSTLTIQRTQQEDSAVYLCASSFPGIANYGYTFGSGTRLTVV.

V and J are TRBV7-2 and TRBJ1-1; 8 nucleotides align to TRBD1. There are 14 residues in the CDR3. V trimming: 5 bases; J trimming: 6 bases; junction bases outside the gene matches: 8. Germline CDR1 is SGHTA and CDR2 is FQGNSA. As DNA, the CDR3 is TGTGCCAGCAGCGTCTACAGGGGGGGGCCTGAAGCTTTCTTT. Translation: CASSVYRGGPEAFF.

This chain joins TRBV7-9 and TRBJ2-2; a weak D match, TRBD1 (5 bases). The V gene lost 1 base and the J gene lost 0 bases, with 9 bases spanning the gap. From germline, CDR1 is SEHNR and CDR2 FQNEAQ (reference sequence). This CDR3 has 16 amino acids. The CDR3 DNA reads TGTGCCAGCAGCTTAGGACAGTTCGCGAACACCGGGGAGCTGTTTTTT. It yields the protein CASSLGQFANTGELFF.

Only one count was recorded for this clonotype. The chain is built from TRBV6-2 or TRBV6-3 and TRBJ1-3; D not resolved. CDR3 size: 13 residues. Germline CDR1 MNHEY, CDR2 SVGEGT. V was shortened by 8 bases and J by 0 bases, with 8 bases between the two germline ends. The CDR3 loop is CASRGISGNTIYF. CDR3 DNA sequence: TGTGCCAGCCGAGGCATCTCTGGAAACACCATATATTTT.

The rearrangement joins TRBV10-3 to TRBJ1-4; no reliable D call. The V and J ends lost 8 bases and 4 bases respectively, with 5 bases between them. The CDR3 is 11 residues long. Germline values: CDR1 ENHRY, CDR2 SYGVKD. The CDR3 protein is CAIGYNEKLFF. CDR3 sequence (DNA): TGTGCCATCGGCTATAATGAAAAACTGTTTTTT.

This clonotype was detected ten times or more. The V call is TRBV7-2, the J call TRBJ1-1; weak D call: TRBD1 (5 bases). Per germline, CDR1 SGHTA and CDR2 FQGNSA. V shed 1 base and J shed 11 bases, with 17 bases lying between them. The CDR3 is 14 residues long. The CDR3 DNA reads as TGTGCCAGCAGCTTAGATCCCGGGACCCGAGGTGCTTTCTTT. As protein: CASSLDPGTRGAFF.

This clonotype was observed a few times. The V call is TRBV7-4, the J call TRBJ2-7; D possibly corresponds to TRBD1 (7 bases). V lost 4 bases and J lost 6, with 19 bases in between. Germline V lookup: CDR1 SGHVT, CDR2 SQSDAQ. This CDR3 contains 15 residues. CDR3 DNA sequence: TGTGCCAGCAGCTCCCAATGGAGGGGGCTCTCCGAGCAGTACTTC. The encoded protein is CASSSQWRGLSEQYF.

J is TRBJ2-5 and V is TRBV29-1; D is unclear. The germline CDR1 and CDR2 sequences are SQVTM and ANQGSEA. The CDR3 extends over 14 amino acids. V was pared by 1 base and J by 2 bases, with 11 bases between. CDR3 amino acids: CSVEGLVRQETQYF. CDR3 in DNA: TGCAGCGTTGAAGGCCTGGTCAGGCAAGAGACCCAGTACTTC.

Only a few counts were recorded for this clonotype. This chain joins TRBV11-1 and TRBJ2-1; 8 bases line up with TRBD1. Germline V lookup: CDR1 SGHAT, CDR2 FQDESV (reference sequence). With V trimmed by 4 bases and J by 0 bases, 11 bases remained unmatched. This CDR3 is 18 amino acids long. The CDR3 reads CASSSKGKTGGSYNEQFF. CDR3 coding DNA: TGTGCCAGCAGCTCCAAAGGGAAAACAGGGGGCTCCTACAATGAGCAGTTCTTC.

This clonotype appeared a few times. The chain recombines TRBV24-1 with TRBJ2-3, with D unclear. The V and J ends lost 5 bases and 5 bases respectively, with 7 bases between them. The CDR3 consists of 12 residues. The germline CDR1 and CDR2 sequences are KGHDR and SFDVKD. CDR3 sequence reads: CATSGNGDTQYF. CDR3 coding DNA: TGTGCCACCAGTGGTAACGGAGATACGCAGTATTTT.

This clonotype was picked up many times. The chain uses TRBV7-2 and TRBJ2-7; 7 nucleotides agree with TRBD2. The ends lost 1 base at V and 3 bases at J; junction bases unmatched: 3. CDR1 and CDR2 (germline): SGHTA, FQGNSA. CDR3 length: 14 residues. The CDR3 DNA reads as TGTGCCAGCAGCTTAGGCGGGAGTCTCTACGAGCAGTACTTC. It translates to CASSLGGSLYEQYF.

V is TRBV10-3 and J is TRBJ2-1, with D maybe TRBD2 (6 bases). This CDR3 has 13 amino acids. The germline V gene encodes CDR1 ENHRY and CDR2 SYGVKD. The ends were cut back, 8 bases at V and 7 bases at J, with 15 bases in the middle. The CDR3 reads CAIATDYSNEQFF. CDR3 in DNA: TGTGCCATCGCTACGGACTATTCTAATGAGCAGTTCTTC.

This clonotype was counted between two and nine times. The chain has TRBV28 and TRBJ1-6, with 9 bases identical to TRBD1. V lost 6 bases and J lost 6; bases outside the gene matches: 6. Germline V gives CDR1 MDHEN, CDR2 SYDVKM. The CDR3 extends over 15 amino acids. The CDR3 reads CASSYGTGSNSPLHF. CDR3 sequence (DNA): TGTGCCAGCAGCTACGGGACAGGGAGTAATTCACCCCTCCACTTT.

This clonotype was picked up a small number of times. The chain joins TRBV12-5 to TRBJ2-1; D uncertain. This CDR3 is 13 amino acids long. The V and J ends lost 2 bases and 6 bases respectively, with 8 bases between them. Germline V CDR1 and CDR2: LGHNT, FRNRAP. CDR3 sequence (DNA): TGTGCTAGTGGTTTGCCTGTATCCAATGAGCAGTTCTTC. It specifies CASGLPVSNEQFF.

This clonotype was picked up many times. The rearrangement uses TRBV29-1 and TRBJ2-3; 7 nucleotides align to TRBD2. Losses at the gene ends were 6 bases for V and 4 bases for J; bases not matched to a gene: 10. The CDR3 is made up of 14 amino acids. Germline lookup yields CDR1 SQVTM and CDR2 ANQGSEA. Here the CDR3 reads CSVLGLEVADTQYF. The CDR3 coding sequence is TGCAGCGTCTTAGGACTAGAAGTGGCAGATACGCAGTATTTT.

The chain is built from TRBV2 and TRBJ2-3; no definite D call. V was trimmed by 5 bases and J by 4 bases, leaving 16 bases between them. The CDR3 loop spans 15 amino acids. Germline assignment: CDR1 SNHLY and CDR2 FYNNEI. This chain's CDR3 is CASSPRGSTPDTQYF. The CDR3, as DNA: TGTGCCAGCAGTCCCCGTGGATCGACCCCAGATACGCAGTATTTT.

This clonotype was seen only a few times. V is TRBV10-3 and J is TRBJ2-7, with a tentative D call TRBD1 (6 bases). Germline V gene lookup returns CDR1 ENHRY and CDR2 SYGVKD. V gave up 4 bases and J gave up 2 bases, with 9 bases separating them. This CDR3 comprises 13 residues. This chain's CDR3 is CAISAEGAYEQYV. The DNA for the CDR3 is TGTGCCATCAGTGCCGAGGGGGCCTACGAGCAGTACGTC.

A few counts support this clonotype. The V gene is TRBV12-3 or TRBV12-4, the J gene TRBJ2-3; 11 bases map to TRBD2. This CDR3 comprises 14 residues. V lost 4 bases, J lost 9 bases, and 6 bases stayed unmatched. The CDR3 DNA sequence: TGTGCCAGCAGTTACCAACTAGCGGGAGCGACGCAGTATTTT. It codes for CASSYQLAGATQYF.

DNA for the CDR3: TGTGCCAGCAGCTTACTAGCTCCCGGGGGTGGCAATGAGCAGTTCTTC. This gives the protein CASSLLAPGGGNEQFF. This chain links TRBV11-2 with TRBJ2-1; weak D call: TRBD2 (6 bases). The CDR3 runs to 16 residues. Trimming shortened V by 2 bases and J by 6 bases, and 17 bases separated the two germline ends. From germline, CDR1 is SGHAT and CDR2 FQNNGV.

The chain recombines TRBV27 with TRBJ2-1; D possibly uses TRBD1 or TRBD2 (5 bases each). Trimming cost V 6 bases and J 8 bases, with 20 bases left between them. The CDR3 loop spans 15 amino acids. The germline V gene has CDR1 MNHEY and CDR2 SMNVEV (reference sequence). The DNA of the CDR3 is TGTGCCAGCAGCCCTCTGAGTCGGGGCCCCCATGAGCAGTTCTTC. Protein product: CASSPLSRGPHEQFF.

The rearrangement links TRBV6-2 or TRBV6-3 to TRBJ2-5; D remains unclear. The ends were cut back, 0 bases at V and 3 bases at J, with 5 bases in the middle. In germline, CDR1 is MNHEY, CDR2 SVGEGT. The CDR3 has 13 amino acids. This CDR3 reads CASSYSRKETQYF. The CDR3 DNA reads as TGTGCCAGCAGTTACTCGCGAAAAGAGACCCAGTACTTC.

The chain combines TRBV7-9 with TRBJ2-1; 7 bases are a match to TRBD2. V lost 6 bases, J lost 5 bases, and 7 bases stayed unmatched. The CDR3 loop spans 14 amino acids. The V gene's germline CDR1 is SEHNR and CDR2 FQNEAQ (reference sequence). Here the CDR3 DNA reads TGTGCCAGCAGTTCCGAGACTAGCCACAATGAGCAGTTCTTC. It codes for CASSSETSHNEQFF.